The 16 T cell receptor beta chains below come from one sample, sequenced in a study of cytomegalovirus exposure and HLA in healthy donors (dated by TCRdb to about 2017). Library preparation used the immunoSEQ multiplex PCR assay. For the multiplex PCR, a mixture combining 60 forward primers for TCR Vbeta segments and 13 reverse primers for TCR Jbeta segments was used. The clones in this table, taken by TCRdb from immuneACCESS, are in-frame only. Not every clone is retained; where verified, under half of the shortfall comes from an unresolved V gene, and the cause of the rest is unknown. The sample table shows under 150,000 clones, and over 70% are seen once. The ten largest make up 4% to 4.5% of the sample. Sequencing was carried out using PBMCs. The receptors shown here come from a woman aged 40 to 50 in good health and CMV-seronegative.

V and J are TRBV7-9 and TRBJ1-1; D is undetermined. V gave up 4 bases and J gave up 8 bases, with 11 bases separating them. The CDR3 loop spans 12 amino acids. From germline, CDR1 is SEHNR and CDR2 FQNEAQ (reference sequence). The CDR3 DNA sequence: TGTGCCAGCAGCTACACACGTATAGAAGCTTTCTTT. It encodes CASSYTRIEAFF.

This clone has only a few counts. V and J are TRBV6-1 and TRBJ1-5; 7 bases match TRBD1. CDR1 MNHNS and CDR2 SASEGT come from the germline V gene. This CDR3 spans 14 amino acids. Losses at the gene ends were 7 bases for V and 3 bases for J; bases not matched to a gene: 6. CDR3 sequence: CASNPTGFNQPQHF. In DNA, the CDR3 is TGTGCCAGCAACCCGACAGGGTTCAATCAGCCCCAGCATTTT.

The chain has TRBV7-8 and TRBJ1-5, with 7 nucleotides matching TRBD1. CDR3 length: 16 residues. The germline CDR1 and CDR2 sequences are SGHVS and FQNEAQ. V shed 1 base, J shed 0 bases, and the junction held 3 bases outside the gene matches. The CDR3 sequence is CASSLVTGSSNQPQHF. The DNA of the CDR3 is TGTGCCAGCAGCTTAGTGACAGGGTCTAGCAATCAGCCCCAGCATTTT.

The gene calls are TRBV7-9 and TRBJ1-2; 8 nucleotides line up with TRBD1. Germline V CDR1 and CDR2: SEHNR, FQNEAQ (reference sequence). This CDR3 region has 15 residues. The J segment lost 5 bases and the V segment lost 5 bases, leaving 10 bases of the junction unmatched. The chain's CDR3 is CASSTAQGADYGYTF. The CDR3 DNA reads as TGTGCCAGCAGCACTGCCCAGGGGGCAGATTATGGCTACACCTTC. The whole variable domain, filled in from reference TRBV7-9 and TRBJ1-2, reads DTGVSQNPRHKITKRGQNVTFRCDPISEHNRLYWYRQTLGQGPEFLTYFQNEAQLEKSRLLSDRFSAERPKGSFSTLEIQRTEQGDSAMYLCASSTAQGADYGYTFGSGTRLTVV.

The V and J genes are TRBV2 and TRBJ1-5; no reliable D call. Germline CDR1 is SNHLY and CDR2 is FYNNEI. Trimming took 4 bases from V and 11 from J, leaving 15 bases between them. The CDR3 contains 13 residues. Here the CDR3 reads CASSGGGVGAQHF. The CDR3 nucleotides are TGTGCCAGCAGTGGTGGCGGAGTTGGAGCCCAGCATTTT.

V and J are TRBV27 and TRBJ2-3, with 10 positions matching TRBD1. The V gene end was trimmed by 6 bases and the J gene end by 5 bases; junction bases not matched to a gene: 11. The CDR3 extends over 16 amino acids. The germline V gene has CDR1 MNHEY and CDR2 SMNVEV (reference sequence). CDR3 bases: TGTGCCAGCAGACAGACCGGGACAGGGGTGGGAGATACGCAGTATTTT. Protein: CASRQTGTGVGDTQYF.

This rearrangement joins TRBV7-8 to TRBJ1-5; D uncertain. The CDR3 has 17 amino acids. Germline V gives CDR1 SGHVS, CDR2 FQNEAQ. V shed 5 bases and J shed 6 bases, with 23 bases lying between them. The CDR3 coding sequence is TGTGCCAGCAGCCCGTCTGGTGTGACATCAGCTCCTCAGCCCCAGCATTTT. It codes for CASSPSGVTSAPQPQHF.

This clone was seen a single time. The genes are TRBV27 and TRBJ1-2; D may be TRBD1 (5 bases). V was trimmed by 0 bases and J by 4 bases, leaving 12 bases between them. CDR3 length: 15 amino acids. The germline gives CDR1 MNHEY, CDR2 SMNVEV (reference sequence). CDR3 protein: CASSLSVTGPYGYTF. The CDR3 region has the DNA TGTGCCAGCAGTTTATCAGTCACAGGCCCCTATGGCTACACCTTC.

The CDR3 here is CASSSRLRGLGGTEAFF. In nucleotides, the CDR3 is TGTGCCAGCTCATCACGGCTCAGGGGGCTCGGGGGCACTGAAGCTTTCTTT. The chain has TRBV18 and TRBJ1-1; 8 nucleotides match TRBD1. The V segment lost 5 bases and the J segment 4 bases; nucleotides outside the gene matches: 15. Germline V gene lookup returns CDR1 KGHSH and CDR2 LQKENI. The CDR3 is made up of 17 amino acids.

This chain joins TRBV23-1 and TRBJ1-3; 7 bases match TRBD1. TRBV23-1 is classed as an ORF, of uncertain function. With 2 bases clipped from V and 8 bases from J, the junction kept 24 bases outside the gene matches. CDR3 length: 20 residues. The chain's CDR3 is CASSQIPCSTDRVRVDTIYF. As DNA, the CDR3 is TGCGCCAGCAGTCAAATCCCGTGCTCGACCGACAGGGTTAGGGTGGACACCATATATTTT.

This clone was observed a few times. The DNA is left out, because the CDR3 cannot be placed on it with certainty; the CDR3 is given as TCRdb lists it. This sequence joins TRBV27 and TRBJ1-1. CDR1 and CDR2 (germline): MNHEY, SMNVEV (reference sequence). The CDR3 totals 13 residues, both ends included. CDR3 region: CASSSSGVTEAFF.

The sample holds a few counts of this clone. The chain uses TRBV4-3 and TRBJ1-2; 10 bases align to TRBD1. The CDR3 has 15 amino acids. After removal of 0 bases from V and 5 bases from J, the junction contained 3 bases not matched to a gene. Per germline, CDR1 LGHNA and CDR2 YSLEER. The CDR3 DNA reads TGCGCCAGCAGCCAAGATAGACAGGGGGCGTATGGCTACACCTTC. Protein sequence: CASSQDRQGAYGYTF.

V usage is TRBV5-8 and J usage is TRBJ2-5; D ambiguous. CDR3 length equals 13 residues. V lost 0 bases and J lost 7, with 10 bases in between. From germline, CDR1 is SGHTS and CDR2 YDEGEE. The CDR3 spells CASSLASPGTQYF. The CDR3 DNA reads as TGTGCCAGCAGCTTGGCTTCCCCGGGGACCCAGTACTTC.

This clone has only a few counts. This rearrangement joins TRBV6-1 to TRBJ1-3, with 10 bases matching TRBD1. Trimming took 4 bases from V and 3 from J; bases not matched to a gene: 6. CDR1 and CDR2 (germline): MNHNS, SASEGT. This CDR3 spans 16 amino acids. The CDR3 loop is CASSVRQGAGGNTIYF. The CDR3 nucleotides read TGTGCCAGCAGTGTCCGACAGGGGGCAGGTGGAAACACCATATATTTT.

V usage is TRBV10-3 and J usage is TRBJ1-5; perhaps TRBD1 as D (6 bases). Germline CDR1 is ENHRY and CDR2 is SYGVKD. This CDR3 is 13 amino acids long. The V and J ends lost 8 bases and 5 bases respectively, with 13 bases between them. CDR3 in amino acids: CAISRDTDQPQHF. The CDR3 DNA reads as TGTGCCATCTCGAGGGACACCGATCAGCCCCAGCATTTT.

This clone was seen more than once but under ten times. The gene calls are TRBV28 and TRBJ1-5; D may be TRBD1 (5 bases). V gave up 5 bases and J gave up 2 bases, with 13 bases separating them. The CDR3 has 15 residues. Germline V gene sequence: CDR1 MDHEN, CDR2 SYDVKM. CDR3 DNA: TGTGCCAGCAGTCCCTTTAGGGGTGGCAATCAGCCCCAGCATTTT. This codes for CASSPFRGGNQPQHF.